The 27 T cell receptor beta chains listed next were all sequenced from one sample in a study of T cell responses to AZD1222 COVID-19 vaccine. The protocol was immunoSEQ multiplex PCR, while the TCRdb copy is restricted to in-frame clones and leaves out a portion. The sample has just over 90,000 clones; 85% to 90% are singletons. The input for sequencing was peripheral blood, taken 28 days after the second AZD1222 dose. Receptors were obtained from an adult who received the AZD1222 COVID-19 vaccine.

The rearrangement uses TRBV18 and TRBJ2-2, with a possible D match to TRBD2 (6 bases). This CDR3 is built from 15 residues. Trimming took off 2 bases at V and 3 bases at J, with 10 bases between the two ends. Per germline, CDR1 KGHSH and CDR2 LQKENI. CDR3 loop: CASSPGSGDTGELFF. Here the CDR3 DNA reads TGTGCCAGCTCACCAGGATCGGGAGACACCGGGGAGCTGTTTTTT.

V usage is TRBV15 and J usage is TRBJ2-1; the match to TRBD1 covers 11 bases. Germline CDR1 is LNHNV and CDR2 is YYDKDF (reference sequence). The CDR3 has 14 residues. The junction had 1 base not matched to a gene; V was cut back by 3 bases and J by 6 bases. The CDR3 is CATSSGTGGNEQFF. The CDR3 DNA reads TGTGCCACCAGCAGCGGGACAGGGGGCAATGAGCAGTTCTTC. Complete variable domain (other parts from reference TRBV15 and TRBJ2-1): DAMVIQNPRYQVTQFGKPVTLSCSQTLNHNVMYWYQQKSSQAPKLLFHYYDKDFNNEADTPDNFQSRRPNTSFCFLDIRSPGLGDTAMYLCATSSGTGGNEQFFGPGTRLTVL.

The rearrangement joins TRBV7-9 to TRBJ1-1, with a tentative D call TRBD1 (5 bases). The V and J ends lost 4 bases and 2 bases respectively, with 8 bases between them. Germline lookup yields CDR1 SEHNR and CDR2 FQNEAQ (reference sequence). This CDR3 spans 13 amino acids. The CDR3 nucleotides are TGTGCCAGCAGCTCTGACAGAAACACTGAAGCTTTCTTT. This gives the protein CASSSDRNTEAFF.

The rearrangement links TRBV29-1 to TRBJ1-1; the match to TRBD1 covers 7 bases. The germline V gene has CDR1 SQVTM and CDR2 ANQGSEA. V shed 2 bases and J 2 bases; nucleotides not matched to a gene: 5. The CDR3 runs 14 residues. This CDR3 is CSVEMTGSNTEAFF. CDR3 nucleotides: TGCAGCGTTGAAATGACAGGGTCAAACACTGAAGCTTTCTTT.

The gene calls are TRBV2 and TRBJ2-1; 11 bases fit TRBD2. Trimming at V came to 6 bases and at J to 4 bases, leaving 11 bases not matched to a gene. CDR1 and CDR2 from the germline V gene are SNHLY and FYNNEI. This CDR3 has 17 residues. CDR3 sequence (DNA): TGTGCCAGCAGCGTCCTAGGGACTAGCGGTACTTACAATGAGCAGTTCTTC. Protein product: CASSVLGTSGTYNEQFF.

The rearrangement links TRBV7-8 to TRBJ2-7; possibly TRBD1 or TRBD2 for D (5 bases each). Looked up from germline, CDR1 is SGHVS and CDR2 is FQNEAQ. This CDR3 is 12 amino acids long. V shed 7 bases and J shed 2 bases, with 9 bases lying between them. CDR3 in amino acids: CASTRDAYEQYF. The CDR3 bases are TGTGCCAGCACCCGGGACGCCTACGAGCAGTACTTC.

CDR3 loop: CSVEARNTEAFF. For the CDR3, the DNA is TGCAGCGTTGAAGCCAGGAACACTGAAGCTTTCTTT. The chain recombines TRBV29-1 with TRBJ1-1; D remains ambiguous. Trimming cost V 1 base and J 1 base, with 4 bases left between them. CDR1 is SQVTM and CDR2 is ANQGSEA in the germline V gene. The CDR3 sequence is 12 residues long.

This clone has only one observation. This chain joins TRBV19 and TRBJ2-5; tentatively, D is TRBD2 (5 bases). Germline assignment: CDR1 LNHDA and CDR2 SQIVND (reference sequence). V lost 2 bases to trimming and J lost 4 bases, with 8 bases between them. The CDR3 spans 13 residues. For the CDR3, the DNA is TGTGCCAGTAGTATACGGGGTAGAGAGACCCAGTACTTC. It is translated as CASSIRGRETQYF.

The V and J genes are TRBV5-1 and TRBJ1-1; D uncertain. Trimming stripped 0 bases from V and 1 base from J, with 19 bases between. CDR1 and CDR2 from the germline V gene are SGHRS and YFSETQ. The CDR3 length is 18 residues. As DNA, the CDR3 is TGCGCCAGCAGCTTGGCCAGGTGGCGGAGGCCAGAGAACACTGAAGCTTTCTTT. Encoded protein: CASSLARWRRPENTEAFF.

The rearrangement uses TRBV27 and TRBJ2-7; D gene unclear. CDR1 and CDR2 from the germline V gene are MNHEY and SMNVEV (reference sequence). The V end lost 6 bases, the J end lost 12 bases, and 18 bases lay between the germline ends. The length of the CDR3 is 12 residues. The CDR3 spells CASSPRLGYPYF. CDR3 coding DNA: TGTGCCAGCAGCCCGCGGTTGGGTTATCCGTACTTC.

This chain connects TRBV13 to TRBJ2-2; D remains ambiguous. V was shortened by 0 bases and J by 5 bases, with 7 bases between the two germline ends. Germline V gene sequence: CDR1 PRHDT, CDR2 FYEKMQ (reference sequence). CDR3 size: 14 residues. The CDR3 is CASSLGLSTGELFF. In DNA, the CDR3 is TGTGCCAGCAGCTTAGGCCTAAGTACCGGGGAGCTGTTTTTT.

The rearrangement links TRBV2 to TRBJ1-1; 7 bases match TRBD1. V was pared by 7 bases and J by 5 bases, with 10 bases of the junction left unmatched. This CDR3 contains 14 residues. CDR1 and CDR2 from the germline V gene are SNHLY and FYNNEI. The CDR3 sequence is CASTTGTARTEAFF. DNA of the CDR3: TGTGCCAGCACAACAGGGACAGCGAGGACTGAAGCTTTCTTT.

V usage is TRBV28 and J usage is TRBJ1-2; the match to TRBD1 covers 7 bases. This CDR3 spans 15 amino acids. Germline assignment: CDR1 MDHEN and CDR2 SYDVKM. V dropped 6 bases and J dropped 2; count of bases not matched to a gene: 9. The DNA for the CDR3 is TGTGCCAGCAGGCAAATAGGGGGCGCGAACTATGGCTACACCTTC. Translated: CASRQIGGANYGYTF.

Only a few counts were recorded for this clone. The genes are TRBV29-1 and TRBJ2-1, with 11 bases lining up with TRBD1. This CDR3 spans 16 amino acids. Germline V gene lookup returns CDR1 SQVTM and CDR2 ANQGSEA. After removal of 1 base from V and 3 bases from J, the junction contained 5 bases not matched to a gene. The CDR3 sequence is CSVEGTGGLSYNEQFF. DNA for the CDR3: TGCAGCGTTGAAGGGACAGGGGGCCTCAGCTACAATGAGCAGTTCTTC.

The V gene is TRBV6-2 or TRBV6-3, the J gene TRBJ2-1; 12 bases line up with TRBD2. V dropped 5 bases and J dropped 9; count of bases not matched to a gene: 8. Germline V gives CDR1 MNHEY, CDR2 SVGEGT. The CDR3 contains 15 residues. CDR3 region: CASSLLAGGLSEQFF. CDR3 nucleotide sequence: TGTGCCAGCAGTCTCCTAGCGGGGGGGCTGAGTGAGCAGTTCTTC.

V gene TRBV19 combines with J gene TRBJ1-2; tentatively, D is TRBD1 (5 bases). Germline CDR1 is LNHDA and CDR2 is SQIVND (reference sequence). Trimming shortened V by 2 bases and J by 3 bases, and 13 bases separated the two germline ends. The CDR3 has 15 amino acids. The CDR3 DNA reads TGTGCCAGTAGTATATATACGGGGGGGGACTATGGCTACACCTTC. Protein: CASSIYTGGDYGYTF. Full variable domain (remainder filled in from reference TRBV19 and TRBJ1-2): DGGITQSPKYLFRKEGQNVTLSCEQNLNHDAMYWYRQDPGQGLRLIYYSQIVNDFQKGDIAEGYSVSREKKESFPLTVTSAQKNPTAFYLCASSIYTGGDYGYTFGSGTRLTVV.

The rearrangement uses TRBV6-6 and TRBJ2-1; a possible D gene is TRBD1 (5 bases). Trimming took 2 bases from V and 5 from J, leaving 13 bases between them. The CDR3 contains 15 residues. Germline-derived CDR1 and CDR2 are MNHNY and SVGAGI (reference sequence). In nucleotides, the CDR3 is TGTGCCAGCAGTTACGGGGCCCCAATAGACAATGAGCAGTTCTTC. It translates to CASSYGAPIDNEQFF.

The chain recombines TRBV25-1 with TRBJ1-2; weak D call: TRBD1 (5 bases). The CDR3 is 14 residues long. Per the germline V gene, CDR1 is MGHDK and CDR2 is SYGVNS. V was clipped by 4 bases and J by 8 bases, with 17 bases between them. CDR3 protein: CASSGDGPFSGYTF. In DNA form, the CDR3 reads TGTGCCAGCAGTGGGGACGGACCCTTCTCCGGCTACACCTTC.

The chain is built from TRBV7-9 and TRBJ2-7; D possibly uses TRBD1 or TRBD2 (6 bases each). There are 15 residues in the CDR3. Trimming cost V 5 bases and J 6 bases, with 20 bases left between them. Germline V CDR1 and CDR2: SEHNR, FQNEAQ (reference sequence). The CDR3 protein is CASSLSPGAGSEQYF. The CDR3 nucleotides read TGTGCCAGCAGCCTTTCCCCGGGGGCGGGTAGCGAGCAGTACTTC. Full variable domain (outside the CDR3, taken from reference TRBV7-9 and TRBJ2-7): DTGVSQNPRHKITKRGQNVTFRCDPISEHNRLYWYRQTLGQGPEFLTYFQNEAQLEKSRLLSDRFSAERPKGSFSTLEIQRTEQGDSAMYLCASSLSPGAGSEQYFGPGTRLTVT.

The genes are TRBV19 and TRBJ2-1; D may be TRBD2 (5 bases). Trimming removed 8 bases from V and 4 bases from J, with 6 bases in between. Looked up from germline, CDR1 is LNHDA and CDR2 is SQIVND (reference sequence). The CDR3 runs to 11 residues. The CDR3 nucleotides read TGTGCCAGTCGGGGTTACAATGAGCAGTTCTTC. Protein: CASRGYNEQFF.

The rearrangement links TRBV5-6 to TRBJ1-4; 12 bases are shared with TRBD1. Germline CDR1 is SGHDT and CDR2 is YYEEEE. The CDR3 runs to 19 residues. V lost 3 bases and J lost 3; bases outside the gene matches: 12. CDR3 region: CASSSSFRDRGLPNEKLFF. CDR3 in DNA: TGTGCCAGCAGCTCCTCCTTCCGGGACAGGGGGCTTCCTAATGAAAAACTGTTTTTT.

The table lists this clone with a count of one. V gene TRBV7-9 combines with J gene TRBJ1-4, with D unclear. Germline V gene data show CDR1 as SEHNR and CDR2 as FQNEAQ (reference sequence). The CDR3 is 14 residues long. The V end lost 2 bases, the J end lost 5 bases, and 9 bases lay between the germline ends. CDR3 sequence (DNA): TGTGCCAGCAGCTTAATGGACGGGAATGAAAAACTGTTTTTT. This encodes CASSLMDGNEKLFF. The whole variable domain, filled in from reference TRBV7-9 and TRBJ1-4, reads DTGVSQNPRHKITKRGQNVTFRCDPISEHNRLYWYRQTLGQGPEFLTYFQNEAQLEKSRLLSDRFSAERPKGSFSTLEIQRTEQGDSAMYLCASSLMDGNEKLFFGSGTQLSVL.

This sequence joins TRBV4-2 and TRBJ2-1; 7 nucleotides match TRBD2. Germline V lookup: CDR1 LGHNA, CDR2 YNFKEQ. CDR3 length: 12 amino acids. The V and J ends lost 3 bases and 10 bases, in that order; junction bases with no gene match: 3. CDR3 loop: CASSQQREEQFF. CDR3 coding DNA: TGTGCCAGCAGCCAGCAGCGGGAAGAGCAGTTCTTC.

The rearrangement uses TRBV6-4 and TRBJ1-1; possibly TRBD1 for D (5 bases). The CDR3 is made up of 13 amino acids. Germline CDR1 MRHNA, CDR2 SNTAGT. V was shortened by 3 bases and J by 1 base, with 6 bases between the two germline ends. The CDR3 sequence is CASSEGENTEAFF. CDR3 in DNA: TGTGCCAGCAGTGAGGGGGAGAACACTGAAGCTTTCTTT.

The chain employs TRBV6-2 or TRBV6-3 and TRBJ2-7; 8 bases line up with TRBD2. Germline CDR1 is MNHEY and CDR2 is SVGEGT. The CDR3 spans 15 residues. Losses at the gene ends were 6 bases for V and 2 bases for J; bases not matched to a gene: 9. The CDR3 reads CASSQLADVPYEQYF. CDR3 sequence (DNA): TGTGCCAGCAGCCAACTAGCGGATGTGCCCTACGAGCAGTACTTC.

The V and J genes are TRBV3-1 (or the pseudogene TRBV3-2) and TRBJ1-1; weak D call: TRBD1 (6 bases). CDR3 size: 12 residues. V was trimmed by 3 bases and J by 12 bases, leaving 14 bases between them. Germline values: CDR1 LGHDT, CDR2 YNNKEL (reference sequence). The chain's CDR3 is CASSQDSQPTFF. The CDR3 coding sequence is TGTGCCAGCAGCCAGGACAGCCAGCCGACTTTCTTT.

Notes on this clone: Distinct nucleotide sequences in the sample also encode this CDR3. This chain joins TRBV18 and TRBJ1-2; no clear D. Trimming took off 3 bases at V and 2 bases at J, with 4 bases between the two ends. The CDR3 totals 12 residues. Germline V gene lookup returns CDR1 KGHSH and CDR2 LQKENI. CDR3 DNA sequence: TGTGCCAGCTCACCGGAGAACTATGGCTACACCTTC. It specifies CASSPENYGYTF.